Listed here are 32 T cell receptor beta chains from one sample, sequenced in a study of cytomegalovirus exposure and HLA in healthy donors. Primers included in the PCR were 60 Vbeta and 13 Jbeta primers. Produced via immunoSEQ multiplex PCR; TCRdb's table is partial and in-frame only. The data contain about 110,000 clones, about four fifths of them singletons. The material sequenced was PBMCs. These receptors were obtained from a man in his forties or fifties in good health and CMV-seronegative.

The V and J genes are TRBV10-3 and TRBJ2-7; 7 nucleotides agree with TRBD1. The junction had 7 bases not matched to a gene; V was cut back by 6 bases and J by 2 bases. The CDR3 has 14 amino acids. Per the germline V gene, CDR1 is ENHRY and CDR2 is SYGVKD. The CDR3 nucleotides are TGTGCCATCAGCGTCCCGGGACAGCCCTACGAGCAGTACTTC. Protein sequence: CAISVPGQPYEQYF.

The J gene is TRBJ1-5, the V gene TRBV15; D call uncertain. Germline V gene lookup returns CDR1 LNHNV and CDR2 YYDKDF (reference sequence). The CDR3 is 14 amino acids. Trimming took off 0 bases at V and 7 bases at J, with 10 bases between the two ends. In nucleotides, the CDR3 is TGTGCCACCAGCAGAGATAACGGAGTCCAGCCCCAGCATTTT. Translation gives CATSRDNGVQPQHF.

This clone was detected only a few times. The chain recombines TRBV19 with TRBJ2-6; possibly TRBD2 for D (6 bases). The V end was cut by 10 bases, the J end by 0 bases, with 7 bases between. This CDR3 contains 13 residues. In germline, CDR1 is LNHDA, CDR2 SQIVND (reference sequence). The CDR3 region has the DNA TGTGCCACCGGGGGCTCTGGGGCCAACGTCCTGACTTTC. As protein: CATGGSGANVLTF.

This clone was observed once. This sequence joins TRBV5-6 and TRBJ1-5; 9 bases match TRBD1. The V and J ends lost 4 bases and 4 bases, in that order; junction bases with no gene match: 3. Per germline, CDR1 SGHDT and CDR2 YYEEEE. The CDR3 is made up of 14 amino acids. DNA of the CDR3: TGTGCCAGCAGCATCGACAGGGGGAATCAGCCCCAGCATTTT. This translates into CASSIDRGNQPQHF.

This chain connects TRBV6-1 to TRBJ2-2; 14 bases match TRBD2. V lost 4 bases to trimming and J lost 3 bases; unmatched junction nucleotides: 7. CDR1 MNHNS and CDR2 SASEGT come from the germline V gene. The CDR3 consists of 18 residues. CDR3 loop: CASSGGTSGRRYTGELFF. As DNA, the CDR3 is TGTGCCAGCAGTGGTGGGACTAGCGGGAGACGGTACACCGGGGAGCTGTTTTTT.

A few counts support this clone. CDR3 bases: TGTGCCAGCTCACCTAGAGACGAGCAGTACTTC. This translates into CASSPRDEQYF. The V gene is TRBV18, the J gene TRBJ2-7; the D is unclear. Trimming pared 3 bases from V and 5 bases from J, leaving 5 bases between. The CDR3 runs 11 residues. Germline V gene data show CDR1 as KGHSH and CDR2 as LQKENI.

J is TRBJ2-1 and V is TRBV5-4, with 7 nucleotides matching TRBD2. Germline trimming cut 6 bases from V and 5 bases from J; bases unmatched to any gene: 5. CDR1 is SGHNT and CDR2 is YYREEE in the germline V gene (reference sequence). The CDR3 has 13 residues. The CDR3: CASKGGSDNEQFF. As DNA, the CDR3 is TGTGCCAGCAAAGGCGGGAGTGACAATGAGCAGTTCTTC.

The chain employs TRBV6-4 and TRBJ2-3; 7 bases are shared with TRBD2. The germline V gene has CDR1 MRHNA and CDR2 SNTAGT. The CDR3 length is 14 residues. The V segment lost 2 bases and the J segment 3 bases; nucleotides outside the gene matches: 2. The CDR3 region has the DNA TGTGCCAGCAGTGACCGCGGGGGTACAGATACGCAGTATTTT. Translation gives CASSDRGGTDTQYF.

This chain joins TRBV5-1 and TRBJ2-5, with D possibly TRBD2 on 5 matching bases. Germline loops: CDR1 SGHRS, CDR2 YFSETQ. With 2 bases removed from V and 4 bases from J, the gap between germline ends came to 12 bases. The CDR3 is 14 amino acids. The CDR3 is CASSFLLGAETQYF. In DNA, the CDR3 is TGCGCCAGCAGCTTTCTTCTGGGAGCAGAGACCCAGTACTTC.

Here the CDR3 reads CANQGSTGELFF. CDR3 DNA: TGTGCCAACCAGGGGAGCACCGGGGAGCTGTTTTTT. The chain combines TRBV7-8 with TRBJ2-2, with a tentative D call TRBD1 (6 bases). Germline V gene lookup returns CDR1 SGHVS and CDR2 FQNEAQ. V shed 10 bases and J shed 4 bases, with 10 bases lying between them. CDR3 length equals 12 residues.

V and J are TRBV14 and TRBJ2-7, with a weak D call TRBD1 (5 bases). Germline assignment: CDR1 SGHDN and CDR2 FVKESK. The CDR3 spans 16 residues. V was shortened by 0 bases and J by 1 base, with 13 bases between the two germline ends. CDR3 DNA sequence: TGTGCCAGCAGCCAAGACCGGAGTCGACAGTCCTACGAGCAGTACTTC. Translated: CASSQDRSRQSYEQYF.

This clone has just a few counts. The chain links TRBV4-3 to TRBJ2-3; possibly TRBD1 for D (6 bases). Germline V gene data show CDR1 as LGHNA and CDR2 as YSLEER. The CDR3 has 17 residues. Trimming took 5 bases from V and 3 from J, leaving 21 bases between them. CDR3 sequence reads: CASSATAIQGATDTQYF. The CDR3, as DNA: TGCGCCAGCAGCGCGACGGCCATACAGGGAGCAACAGATACGCAGTATTTT.

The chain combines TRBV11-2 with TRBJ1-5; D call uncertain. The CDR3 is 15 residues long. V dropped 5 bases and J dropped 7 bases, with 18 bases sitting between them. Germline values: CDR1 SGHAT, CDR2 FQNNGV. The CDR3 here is CASSMDGSFGQPQHF. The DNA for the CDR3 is TGTGCCAGCAGCATGGATGGGAGTTTCGGGCAGCCCCAGCATTTT.

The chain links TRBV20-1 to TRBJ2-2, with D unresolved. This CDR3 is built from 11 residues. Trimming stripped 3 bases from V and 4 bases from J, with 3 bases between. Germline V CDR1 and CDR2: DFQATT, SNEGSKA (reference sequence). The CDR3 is CSASRTGELFF. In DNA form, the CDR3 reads TGCAGTGCTAGCCGCACCGGGGAGCTGTTTTTT.

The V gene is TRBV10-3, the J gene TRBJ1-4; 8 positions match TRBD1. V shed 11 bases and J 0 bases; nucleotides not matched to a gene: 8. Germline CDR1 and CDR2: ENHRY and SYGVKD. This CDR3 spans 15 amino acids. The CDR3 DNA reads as TGTGCCTCCGGACAGGGCCCGTCAACTAATGAAAAACTGTTTTTT. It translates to CASGQGPSTNEKLFF.

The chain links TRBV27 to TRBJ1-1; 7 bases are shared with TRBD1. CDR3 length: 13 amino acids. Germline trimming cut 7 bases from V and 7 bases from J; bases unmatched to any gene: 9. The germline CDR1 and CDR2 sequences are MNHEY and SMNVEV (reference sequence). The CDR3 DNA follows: TGTGCCAGCACCAAAAGCTGGGACAGTGAAGCTTTCTTT. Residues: CASTKSWDSEAFF.

CDR3 sequence reads: CASSSPLRESTDTQYF. The CDR3 DNA is TGTGCCAGCAGCTCCCCTCTCCGGGAGAGCACAGATACGCAGTATTTT. The rearrangement links TRBV7-6 to TRBJ2-3; perhaps TRBD2 as D (6 bases). V dropped 4 bases and J dropped 0 bases, with 14 bases sitting between them. The germline V gene has CDR1 SGHVS and CDR2 FNYEAQ. CDR3 length equals 16 residues.

The CDR3 here is CASSPRQGAMNTEAFF. The DNA of the CDR3 is TGTGCCAGTAGTCCTCGACAGGGGGCGATGAACACTGAAGCTTTCTTT. J is TRBJ1-1 and V is TRBV19, with 10 nucleotides matching TRBD1. Germline CDR1 reads LNHDA; CDR2 reads SQIVND (reference sequence). The CDR3 has 16 amino acids. The V segment lost 5 bases and the J segment 0 bases; nucleotides outside the gene matches: 6.

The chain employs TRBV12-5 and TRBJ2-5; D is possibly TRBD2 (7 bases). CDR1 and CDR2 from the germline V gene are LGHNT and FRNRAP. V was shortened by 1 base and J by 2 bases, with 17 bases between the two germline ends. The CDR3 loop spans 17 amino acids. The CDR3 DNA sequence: TGTGCTAGTGGTTTGGACAGGGCGGGGACTACACAAGAGACCCAGTACTTC. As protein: CASGLDRAGTTQETQYF.

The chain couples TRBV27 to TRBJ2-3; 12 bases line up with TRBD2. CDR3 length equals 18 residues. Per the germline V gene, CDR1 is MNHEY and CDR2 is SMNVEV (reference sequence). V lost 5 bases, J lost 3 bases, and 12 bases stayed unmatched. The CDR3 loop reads CASSLGLAGGTMTDTQYF. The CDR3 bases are TGTGCCAGCAGTCTCGGCCTAGCGGGAGGGACGATGACAGATACGCAGTATTTT.

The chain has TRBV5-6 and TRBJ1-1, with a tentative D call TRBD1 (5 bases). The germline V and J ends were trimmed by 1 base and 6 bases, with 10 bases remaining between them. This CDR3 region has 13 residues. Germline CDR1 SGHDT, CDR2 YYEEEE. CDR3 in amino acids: CASSLPGLPEAFF. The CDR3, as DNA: TGTGCCAGCAGCTTGCCAGGGTTGCCTGAAGCTTTCTTT.

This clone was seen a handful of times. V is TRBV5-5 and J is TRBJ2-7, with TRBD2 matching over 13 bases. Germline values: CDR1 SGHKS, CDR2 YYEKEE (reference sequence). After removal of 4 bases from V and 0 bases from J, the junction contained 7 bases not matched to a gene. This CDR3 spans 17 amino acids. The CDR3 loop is CASSAGTSGIPSYEQYF. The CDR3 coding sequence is TGTGCCAGCAGCGCTGGGACTAGCGGGATCCCCTCCTACGAGCAGTACTTC.

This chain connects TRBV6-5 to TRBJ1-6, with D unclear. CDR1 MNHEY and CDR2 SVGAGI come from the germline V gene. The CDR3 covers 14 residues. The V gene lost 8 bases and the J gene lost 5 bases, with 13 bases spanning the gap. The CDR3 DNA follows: TGTGCCAGCTCGTCAGGATACAATAATTCACCCCTCCACTTT. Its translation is CASSSGYNNSPLHF.

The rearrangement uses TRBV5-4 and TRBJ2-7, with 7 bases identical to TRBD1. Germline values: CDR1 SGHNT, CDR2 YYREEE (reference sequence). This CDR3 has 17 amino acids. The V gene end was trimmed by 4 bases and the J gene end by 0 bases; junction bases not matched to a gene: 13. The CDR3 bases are TGTGCCAGCAGCCCGGGACAGATAGAGGTCAACTCCTACGAGCAGTACTTC. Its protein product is CASSPGQIEVNSYEQYF.

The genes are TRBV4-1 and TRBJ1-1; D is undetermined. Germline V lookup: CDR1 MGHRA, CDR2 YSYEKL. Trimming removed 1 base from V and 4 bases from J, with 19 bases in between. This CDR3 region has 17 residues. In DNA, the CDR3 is TGCGCCAGCAGCCAAGCGTATTATATCCGTGGAGGCACTGAAGCTTTCTTT. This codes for CASSQAYYIRGGTEAFF.

The CDR3 DNA is TGTGCCTCGCCCAAGGGGGCCGGGGAGACCCAGTACTTC. It translates to CASPKGAGETQYF. This chain joins TRBV30 and TRBJ2-5; 7 bases align to TRBD1. The V and J ends lost 7 bases and 5 bases, in that order; junction bases with no gene match: 10. The CDR3 contains 13 residues. From germline, CDR1 is GTSNPN and CDR2 SVGIG (reference sequence).

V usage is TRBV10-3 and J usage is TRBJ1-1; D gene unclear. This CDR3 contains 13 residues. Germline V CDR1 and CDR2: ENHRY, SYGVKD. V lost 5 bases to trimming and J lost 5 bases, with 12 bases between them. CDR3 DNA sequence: TGTGCCATCAGTACGGCGTGGGAGACTGAAGCTTTCTTT. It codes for CAISTAWETEAFF.

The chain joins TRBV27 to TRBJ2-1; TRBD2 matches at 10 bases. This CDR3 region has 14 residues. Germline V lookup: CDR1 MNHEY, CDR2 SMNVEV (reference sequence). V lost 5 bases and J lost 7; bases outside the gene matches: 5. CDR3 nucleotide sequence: TGTGCCAGCAGTGATCCGGGACTAGCGAATGAGCAGTTCTTC. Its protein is CASSDPGLANEQFF.

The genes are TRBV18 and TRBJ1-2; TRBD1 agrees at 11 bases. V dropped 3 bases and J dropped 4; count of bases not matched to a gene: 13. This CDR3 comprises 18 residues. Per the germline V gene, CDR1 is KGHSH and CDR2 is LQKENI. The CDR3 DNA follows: TGTGCCAGCTCACCTTCAAAAACCGGGACAGGGGGAGGCTATGGCTACACCTTC. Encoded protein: CASSPSKTGTGGGYGYTF.

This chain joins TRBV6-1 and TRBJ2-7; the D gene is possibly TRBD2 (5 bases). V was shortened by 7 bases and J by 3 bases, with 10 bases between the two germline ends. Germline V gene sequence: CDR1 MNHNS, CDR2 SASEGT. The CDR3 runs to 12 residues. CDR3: CASTQDFYEQYF. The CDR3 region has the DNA TGTGCCAGCACCCAGGACTTCTACGAGCAGTACTTC.

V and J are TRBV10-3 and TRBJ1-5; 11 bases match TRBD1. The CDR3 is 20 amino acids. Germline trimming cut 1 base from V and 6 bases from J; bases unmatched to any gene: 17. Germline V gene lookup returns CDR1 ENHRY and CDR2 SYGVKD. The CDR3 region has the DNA TGTGCCATCAGTGAGTGGCGGACCGGGACAGGGGGTATGGGAACTCAGCCCCAGCATTTT. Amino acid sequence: CAISEWRTGTGGMGTQPQHF.

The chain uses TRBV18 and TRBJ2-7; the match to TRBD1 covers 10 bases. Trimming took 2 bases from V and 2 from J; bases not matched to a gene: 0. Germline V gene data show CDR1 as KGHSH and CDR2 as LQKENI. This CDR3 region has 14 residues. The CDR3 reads CASSPGTGAYEQYF. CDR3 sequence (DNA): TGTGCCAGCTCACCAGGGACAGGGGCCTACGAGCAGTACTTC.